The rows below give T cell receptor beta chains drawn from one sample of a study of blood T cell repertoires in COVID-19. The protocol was immunoSEQ multiplex PCR, while the TCRdb copy is restricted to in-frame clones and leaves out a portion. The data show over 65,000 clones, 75% to 95% seen once. Sequencing was done on a sample of peripheral blood. These receptors came from an elderly woman with acute or convalescent COVID-19. Both conserved end residues are part of each CDR3. Fields, in order: D gene, clone size, V gene, J gene, CDR3 protein, CDR3 DNA. D genes are given only for firm matches. Clone size is given for some rows only: seen once, a few or many times, or a class if the clone is expanded.

d_gene: .; abundance: .; v_gene: TRBV5-6; j_gene: TRBJ1-2; CDR3aa: CASSSEQPYGYTF; CDR3nt: TGTGCCAGCAGCTCAGAACAGCCCTATGGCTACACCTTC
d_gene: TRBD2; abundance: .; v_gene: TRBV5-4; j_gene: TRBJ2-7; CDR3aa: CASSGTTDSYEQYF; CDR3nt: TGTGCCAGCAGCGGGACTACTGACTCCTACGAGCAGTACTTC
d_gene: TRBD2; abundance: .; v_gene: TRBV11-2; j_gene: TRBJ2-2; CDR3aa: CASSLVSGGAFAGELFF; CDR3nt: TGTGCCAGCAGCTTAGTTAGCGGGGGGGCATTCGCCGGGGAGCTGTTTTTT
d_gene: TRBD1; abundance: .; v_gene: TRBV3-1/TRBV3-2; j_gene: TRBJ1-1; CDR3aa: CASSQGGTALNTEAFF; CDR3nt: TGTGCCAGCAGCCAAGGTGGGACAGCCCTGAACACTGAAGCTTTCTTT
d_gene: TRBD2; abundance: .; v_gene: TRBV5-4; j_gene: TRBJ2-1; CDR3aa: CASSPSGTSGYNEQFF; CDR3nt: TGTGCCAGCAGCCCCTCGGGGACTAGCGGATACAATGAGCAGTTCTTC
d_gene: TRBD1; abundance: .; v_gene: TRBV23-1; j_gene: TRBJ1-2; CDR3aa: CASVYRGRIYGYTF; CDR3nt: TGCGCCAGCGTCTACAGGGGGCGCATCTATGGCTACACCTTC
d_gene: TRBD2; abundance: few; v_gene: TRBV7-9; j_gene: TRBJ2-1; CDR3aa: CASSGTSGRGFYNEQFF; CDR3nt: TGTGCCAGCAGCGGTACTAGCGGGAGAGGGTTTTACAATGAGCAGTTCTTC
d_gene: .; abundance: .; v_gene: TRBV29-1; j_gene: TRBJ1-2; CDR3aa: CSVEDRRDGYTF; CDR3nt: TGCAGCGTTGAAGATCGCAGGGATGGCTACACCTTC
d_gene: .; abundance: once; v_gene: TRBV3-1/TRBV3-2; j_gene: TRBJ1-5; CDR3aa: CASSQDRRWGQPQHF; CDR3nt: TGTGCCAGCAGCCAAGATAGGAGGTGGGGACAGCCCCAGCATTTT
d_gene: TRBD2; abundance: .; v_gene: TRBV10-3; j_gene: TRBJ2-1; CDR3aa: CAISEVTSGTYNEQFF; CDR3nt: TGTGCCATCAGTGAGGTGACTAGCGGGACTTACAATGAGCAGTTCTTC
d_gene: TRBD1; abundance: .; v_gene: TRBV2; j_gene: TRBJ2-5; CDR3aa: CASIRGQAQETQYF; CDR3nt: TGTGCCAGCATTCGGGGACAGGCTCAAGAGACCCAGTACTTC
d_gene: .; abundance: once; v_gene: TRBV9; j_gene: TRBJ2-3; CDR3aa: CASSVGPGTDTQYF; CDR3nt: TGTGCCAGCAGCGTAGGCCCGGGAACAGATACGCAGTATTTT
d_gene: TRBD2; abundance: .; v_gene: TRBV7-9; j_gene: TRBJ2-1; CDR3aa: CASSLGPVSGGIYHEQFF; CDR3nt: TGTGCCAGCAGCTTAGGTCCCGTATCGGGAGGAATCTACCATGAGCAGTTCTTC
d_gene: .; abundance: .; v_gene: TRBV4-2; j_gene: TRBJ2-1; CDR3aa: CASSQELESNSYNEQFF; CDR3nt: TGTGCCAGCAGCCAAGAGCTTGAGAGCAACTCCTACAATGAGCAGTTCTTC
d_gene: TRBD1; abundance: .; v_gene: TRBV3-1/TRBV3-2; j_gene: TRBJ1-6; CDR3aa: CASRQQGVNSPLHF; CDR3nt: TGTGCCAGCAGACAACAGGGGGTGAATTCACCCCTCCACTTT
d_gene: .; abundance: once; v_gene: TRBV7-9; j_gene: TRBJ1-2; CDR3aa: CASSFGLGYTF; CDR3nt: TGTGCCAGCAGCTTTGGTCTAGGCTACACCTTC
d_gene: .; abundance: .; v_gene: TRBV4-1; j_gene: TRBJ1-5; CDR3aa: CASSHAVRNQPQHF; CDR3nt: TGCGCCAGCAGCCACGCAGTTCGCAATCAGCCCCAGCATTTT
d_gene: .; abundance: .; v_gene: TRBV5-6; j_gene: TRBJ1-4; CDR3aa: CASSLAGVHEKLFF; CDR3nt: TGTGCCAGCAGCTTGGCAGGGGTTCATGAAAAACTGTTTTTT
d_gene: .; abundance: .; v_gene: TRBV21-1; j_gene: TRBJ2-7; CDR3aa: CASTHPDRGEDYEQYF; CDR3nt: TGTGCCAGCACCCACCCGGACCGGGGGGAGGACTACGAGCAGTACTTC
d_gene: TRBD1; abundance: .; v_gene: TRBV6-6; j_gene: TRBJ1-5; CDR3aa: CASKTGTVNQPQHF; CDR3nt: TGTGCCAGCAAAACCGGGACAGTCAATCAGCCCCAGCATTTT
d_gene: .; abundance: .; v_gene: TRBV11-2; j_gene: TRBJ2-2; CDR3aa: CASSFAGRATGELFF; CDR3nt: TGTGCCAGCAGCTTTGCGGGCCGGGCCACCGGGGAGCTGTTTTTT
d_gene: TRBD2; abundance: .; v_gene: TRBV11-1; j_gene: TRBJ2-7; CDR3aa: CASSLAAGLYEQYF; CDR3nt: TGTGCCAGCAGCTTAGCAGCGGGGCTCTACGAGCAGTACTTC
d_gene: .; abundance: .; v_gene: TRBV5-4; j_gene: TRBJ2-3; CDR3aa: CASSVTATETDTQYF; CDR3nt: TGTGCCAGCAGCGTAACGGCGACTGAAACAGATACGCAGTATTTT
d_gene: .; abundance: .; v_gene: TRBV5-4; j_gene: TRBJ1-6; CDR3aa: CASSFLQDSSLHF; CDR3nt: TGTGCCAGCAGCTTCCTTCAGGATTCCTCACTCCACTTT
d_gene: .; abundance: .; v_gene: TRBV5-5; j_gene: TRBJ2-7; CDR3aa: CASSVASSYEQYF; CDR3nt: TGTGCCAGCAGCGTAGCGAGCTCCTACGAGCAGTACTTC
d_gene: TRBD2; abundance: .; v_gene: TRBV19; j_gene: TRBJ2-1; CDR3aa: CASQGRHGGLAVYSSYNEQFF; CDR3nt: TGTGCCAGTCAGGGACGCCATGGGGGACTAGCAGTGTATAGCTCCTACAATGAGCAGTTCTTC
d_gene: TRBD1; abundance: .; v_gene: TRBV5-5; j_gene: TRBJ1-6; CDR3aa: CASTPGQGFGNSPLHF; CDR3nt: TGTGCCAGCACCCCGGGACAGGGCTTTGGGAATTCACCCCTCCACTTT
d_gene: .; abundance: .; v_gene: TRBV4-2; j_gene: TRBJ2-1; CDR3aa: CASSQDRVEQFF; CDR3nt: TGTGCCAGCAGCCAAGACAGGGTTGAGCAGTTCTTC
d_gene: .; abundance: .; v_gene: TRBV19; j_gene: TRBJ1-5; CDR3aa: CASSGAESNQPQHF; CDR3nt: TGTGCCAGTAGTGGGGCAGAGAGCAATCAGCCCCAGCATTTT
d_gene: .; abundance: few; v_gene: TRBV2; j_gene: TRBJ1-2; CDR3aa: CASSVIANYGYTF; CDR3nt: TGTGCCAGCAGTGTAATAGCTAACTATGGCTACACCTTC
d_gene: .; abundance: few; v_gene: TRBV6-5; j_gene: TRBJ1-1; CDR3aa: CASKSGYTTEAFF; CDR3nt: TGTGCCAGCAAGTCAGGGTACACCACTGAAGCTTTCTTT
d_gene: TRBD2; abundance: .; v_gene: TRBV7-2; j_gene: TRBJ2-1; CDR3aa: CASSLGGTREQFF; CDR3nt: TGTGCCAGCAGCTTAGGGGGGACTAGAGAGCAGTTCTTC
d_gene: .; abundance: .; v_gene: TRBV3-1/TRBV3-2; j_gene: TRBJ1-1; CDR3aa: CASSQDLGLENTEAFF; CDR3nt: TGTGCCAGCAGCCAAGACTTGGGCTTGGAGAACACTGAAGCTTTCTTT
d_gene: .; abundance: .; v_gene: TRBV4-1; j_gene: TRBJ2-1; CDR3aa: CASTTSGSSYNEQFF; CDR3nt: TGCGCCAGCACCACCTCCGGGTCTTCCTACAATGAGCAGTTCTTC
d_gene: TRBD1; abundance: .; v_gene: TRBV19; j_gene: TRBJ2-1; CDR3aa: CASSINDFTGQVYNEQFF; CDR3nt: TGTGCCAGTAGTATAAACGACTTTACTGGACAGGTCTACAATGAGCAGTTCTTC
d_gene: TRBD2; abundance: .; v_gene: TRBV9; j_gene: TRBJ2-3; CDR3aa: CASSVGIAGLTDTQYF; CDR3nt: TGTGCCAGCAGCGTGGGTATAGCGGGCCTCACAGATACGCAGTATTTT
d_gene: .; abundance: .; v_gene: TRBV21-1; j_gene: TRBJ2-5; CDR3aa: CASSKTQGQETQYF; CDR3nt: TGTGCCAGCAGCAAGACACAGGGGCAAGAGACCCAGTACTTC
d_gene: TRBD1; abundance: .; v_gene: TRBV3-1/TRBV3-2; j_gene: TRBJ1-6; CDR3aa: CASSHQGANSPLHF; CDR3nt: TGTGCCAGCAGCCATCAGGGGGCTAATTCACCCCTCCACTTT